A single sample gave rise to the 28 T cell receptor beta chains below, sequenced in a study of blood T cell repertoires in COVID-19. The assay was immunoSEQ multiplex PCR, and TCRdb's table has in-frame clones only and misses some. The table has about 300,000 clones, 89% seen once; the top ten hold roughly 6.7%. The specimen was peripheral blood. The source of these receptors is a man aged 18 to 29 who had recovered from COVID-19.

The chain is built from TRBV4-3 and TRBJ2-7, with 8 bases that match TRBD1. The length of the CDR3 is 14 residues. The J segment lost 4 bases and the V segment lost 4 bases, leaving 6 bases of the junction unmatched. Germline V gene sequence: CDR1 LGHNA, CDR2 YSLEER. Written as DNA, the CDR3 is TGCGCCAGCAGCCCAGGGACAGGAGATTACGAGCAGTACTTC. Amino acids: CASSPGTGDYEQYF.

The DNA of the CDR3 is TGCAGTGCCAGTACACAGGGAAACAATCAGCCCCAGCATTTT. Its protein product is CSASTQGNNQPQHF. The chain carries TRBV20-1 and TRBJ1-5; maybe TRBD1 (6 bases). V gave up 6 bases and J gave up 3 bases, with 15 bases separating them. CDR3 size: 14 residues. Germline V CDR1 and CDR2: DFQATT, SNEGSKA (reference sequence).

The rearrangement joins TRBV7-9 to TRBJ2-2; 8 nucleotides match TRBD1. The length of the CDR3 is 17 residues. CDR1 SEHNR and CDR2 FQNEAQ come from the germline V gene (reference sequence). Trimming removed 4 bases from V and 7 bases from J; junction bases left unmatched: 14. The CDR3 here is CASSSLIGTGGIGELFF. The CDR3 nucleotides are TGTGCCAGCAGCTCATTGATCGGGACAGGTGGTATCGGGGAGCTGTTTTTT.

The chain couples TRBV5-8 to TRBJ1-3, with D possibly matching TRBD1 (5 bases). The CDR3 spans 13 residues. Between the trimmed V and J ends, which lost 6 bases and 0 bases, there was a span of 7 bases. Germline CDR1 and CDR2: SGHTS and YDEGEE. The DNA of the CDR3 is TGTGCCAGCACCGGGGGCTCTGGAAACACCATATATTTT. Amino acids: CASTGGSGNTIYF.

This clone was counted a few times. The chain has TRBV5-1 and TRBJ1-2, with D hard to call. V was cut by 0 bases and J by 2 bases, with 5 bases left in between. CDR1 and CDR2 from the germline V gene are SGHRS and YFSETQ. The CDR3 length is 13 residues. Written as DNA, the CDR3 is TGCGCCAGCAGCTTGGGTACAAACTATGGCTACACCTTC. This sequence encodes CASSLGTNYGYTF.

The rearrangement links TRBV5-6 to TRBJ1-2; 7 nucleotides agree with TRBD1. Germline V lookup: CDR1 SGHDT, CDR2 YYEEEE. The CDR3 has 17 residues. The junction had 13 bases not matched to a gene; V was cut back by 0 bases and J by 5 bases. This CDR3 is CASSLVGQADEIYGYTF. CDR3 nucleotide sequence: TGTGCCAGCAGCTTGGTTGGACAGGCCGACGAAATTTATGGCTACACCTTC.

This clone was recorded only once. In DNA, the CDR3 is TGTGCCTGGGGAGGACTAGCGTTGAACACCGGGGAGCTGTTTTTT. As protein: CAWGGLALNTGELFF. The rearrangement uses TRBV30 and TRBJ2-2; 9 bases match TRBD2. Losses at the gene ends were 5 bases for V and 1 base for J; bases not matched to a gene: 5. Germline assignment: CDR1 GTSNPN and CDR2 SVGIG (reference sequence). The CDR3 runs 15 residues. Complete variable domain (other parts from reference TRBV30 and TRBJ2-2): SQTIHQWPATLVQPVGSPLSLECTVEGTSNPNLYWYRQAAGRGLQLLFYSVGIGQISSEVPQNLSASRPQDRQFILSSKKLLLSDSGFYLCAWGGLALNTGELFFGEGSRLTVL.

The rearrangement joins TRBV4-3 to TRBJ1-1, with unresolved D. V gave up 1 base and J gave up 1 base, with 4 bases separating them. CDR1 is LGHNA and CDR2 is YSLEER in the germline V gene. This CDR3 is built from 13 residues. The CDR3, as DNA: TGCGCCAGCAGCCAAGGGCAGAACACTGAAGCTTTCTTT. Its protein product is CASSQGQNTEAFF.

The chain is built from TRBV6-1 and TRBJ1-1; the match to TRBD1 covers 9 bases. The V gene's germline CDR1 is MNHNS and CDR2 SASEGT. The CDR3 has 15 amino acids. V lost 3 bases to trimming and J lost 5 bases; unmatched junction nucleotides: 7. DNA for the CDR3: TGTGCCAGCAGTGATTACAGGGGGCTTAGGACTGAAGCTTTCTTT. Translated, it gives CASSDYRGLRTEAFF.

This clone was picked up one time. This rearrangement joins TRBV12-3 or TRBV12-4 to TRBJ2-1; tentative D call: TRBD2 (5 bases). The CDR3 consists of 12 residues. Trimming took off 7 bases at V and 9 bases at J, with 13 bases between the two ends. The CDR3 here is CASTPSGSEQFF. The CDR3 DNA sequence: TGTGCCAGCACCCCATCGGGGTCTGAGCAGTTCTTC.

The chain employs TRBV29-1 and TRBJ1-5; weak D call: TRBD1 (5 bases). Per the germline V gene, CDR1 is SQVTM and CDR2 is ANQGSEA. The CDR3 is made up of 13 amino acids. V was clipped by 3 bases and J by 6 bases, with 12 bases between them. DNA for the CDR3: TGCAGCGTTGACGTCGACAGAACTCAGCCCCAGCATTTT. Amino acids: CSVDVDRTQPQHF. Based on the CDR3 plus reference TRBV29-1 and TRBJ1-5, the full variable domain is SAVISQKPSRDICQRGTSLTIQCQVDSQVTMMFWYRQQPGQSLTLIATANQGSEATYESGFVIDKFPISRPNLTFSTLTVSNMSPEDSSIYLCSVDVDRTQPQHFGDGTRLSIL.

The chain combines TRBV28 with TRBJ2-2; unclear D gene. Germline CDR1 and CDR2: MDHEN and SYDVKM. CDR3 length: 13 amino acids. V lost 5 bases and J 3 bases, leaving 7 bases between the germline ends. CDR3 bases: TGTGCCAGCAGTGCTAGAGACACCGGGGAGCTGTTTTTT. Amino acid sequence: CASSARDTGELFF.

A few counts support this clone. The V and J genes are TRBV6-1 and TRBJ2-5, with D perhaps TRBD1 (7 bases). Germline V CDR1 and CDR2: MNHNS, SASEGT. The CDR3 is made up of 16 amino acids. V was clipped by 2 bases and J by 3 bases, with 16 bases between them. CDR3 nucleotide sequence: TGTGCCAGCAGTGAACCAGGGGGGTTGTTGGAAGAGACCCAGTACTTC. This gives the protein CASSEPGGLLEETQYF.

The chain carries TRBV7-3 and TRBJ2-2; possibly TRBD1 for D (5 bases). The CDR3 has 16 amino acids. The germline V gene has CDR1 SGHTA and CDR2 FQGTGA. V gave up 2 bases and J gave up 2 bases, with 12 bases separating them. The DNA for the CDR3 is TGTGCCAGCAGCTTACGTAGGACAAATAACACCGGGGAGCTGTTTTTT. As protein: CASSLRRTNNTGELFF.

In nucleotides, the CDR3 is TGTGCCATCAGTGAAGGAGGACTGAACTATGGCTACACCTTC. As protein: CAISEGGLNYGYTF. This chain joins TRBV10-3 and TRBJ1-2; D not resolved. V was shortened by 3 bases and J by 2 bases, with 10 bases between the two germline ends. Germline loops: CDR1 ENHRY, CDR2 SYGVKD. CDR3 size: 14 residues.

The rearrangement joins TRBV24-1 to TRBJ2-2; 12 bases agree with TRBD1. Trimming removed 4 bases from V and 5 bases from J; junction bases left unmatched: 4. The CDR3 runs to 16 residues. The germline CDR1 and CDR2 sequences are KGHDR and SFDVKD. The CDR3 region has the DNA TGTGCCACCAGTGAAGGGGGACAGGGGGCTACCGGGGAGCTGTTTTTT. Protein product: CATSEGGQGATGELFF.

V and J are TRBV27 and TRBJ1-1, with 10 bases that match TRBD1. The trim removed 5 bases at V and 5 bases at J, leaving 5 bases unmatched. The CDR3 consists of 14 residues. Looked up from germline, CDR1 is MNHEY and CDR2 is SMNVEV (reference sequence). The DNA of the CDR3 is TGTGCCAGCAGTCCGGGACAGGGGATTACTGAAGCTTTCTTT. Translation gives CASSPGQGITEAFF.

This clone has a handful of counts. The genes are TRBV6-5 and TRBJ1-2; D call uncertain. V lost 0 bases and J 5 bases, leaving 7 bases between the germline ends. The CDR3 has 13 amino acids. Germline V gene sequence: CDR1 MNHEY, CDR2 SVGAGI. This CDR3 is CASSYSNGYGYTF. The CDR3, as DNA: TGTGCCAGCAGTTACTCGAACGGGTATGGCTACACCTTC.

CDR3 residues: CASSPSLATGMILNQPQHF. The CDR3 DNA sequence: TGTGCCAGCAGTCCATCCCTCGCGACAGGGATGATACTGAATCAGCCCCAGCATTTT. The chain couples TRBV6-2 or TRBV6-3 to TRBJ1-5, with 7 bases matching TRBD1. The CDR3 spans 19 residues. J lost 4 bases, V lost 5 bases, and 20 bases had no gene match. CDR1 is MNHEY, CDR2 SVGEGT, per germline.

This rearrangement joins TRBV11-2 to TRBJ2-1; 8 bases agree with TRBD1. CDR1 SGHAT and CDR2 FQNNGV come from the germline V gene. Trimming removed 1 base from V and 11 bases from J; junction bases left unmatched: 4. This CDR3 has 13 amino acids. The CDR3 bases are TGTGCCAGCAGCTTAGGTGGGACAGGTAAGCAGTTCTTC. This sequence encodes CASSLGGTGKQFF. The variable domain in full, with the rest retrieved from reference TRBV11-2 and TRBJ2-1, is EAGVAQSPRYKIIEKRQSVAFWCNPISGHATLYWYQQILGQGPKLLIQFQNNGVVDDSQLPKDRFSAERLKGVDSTLKIQPAKLEDSAVYLCASSLGGTGKQFFGPGTRLTVL.

The rearrangement links TRBV14 to TRBJ1-2; D is unclear. The CDR3 has 15 residues. The V and J ends lost 4 bases and 2 bases respectively, with 14 bases between them. The germline V gene encodes CDR1 SGHDN and CDR2 FVKESK. The CDR3 sequence: CASSPQRIGNYGYTF. The CDR3 coding sequence is TGTGCCAGCAGCCCCCAGAGGATCGGGAACTATGGCTACACCTTC.

CDR3 in amino acids: CSTKREASTDTQYF. DNA of the CDR3: TGCAGCACAAAAAGAGAGGCTAGCACAGATACGCAGTATTTT. The chain links TRBV29-1 to TRBJ2-3, with unresolved D. The CDR3 length is 14 residues. CDR1 SQVTM and CDR2 ANQGSEA come from the germline V gene. V was trimmed by 8 bases and J by 0 bases, leaving 15 bases between them.

The chain carries TRBV23-1 and TRBJ1-4; the D is unclear. TRBV23-1 is given ORF status, its function remaining uncertain. CDR3 length: 15 amino acids. Trimming removed 5 bases at V and 7 bases at J, with 17 bases between. CDR3 region: CASSVLGREGEKLFF. The CDR3 DNA reads as TGCGCCAGCAGTGTACTTGGGCGCGAGGGTGAAAAACTGTTTTTT.

CDR3 residues: CSVGWDRDTEAFF. The DNA of the CDR3 is TGCAGCGTTGGTTGGGACAGGGACACTGAAGCTTTCTTT. The chain couples TRBV29-1 to TRBJ1-1; 9 nucleotides line up with TRBD1. The V gene end was trimmed by 4 bases and the J gene end by 3 bases; junction bases not matched to a gene: 3. Germline CDR1 and CDR2: SQVTM and ANQGSEA. The length of the CDR3 is 13 residues.

V usage is TRBV15 and J usage is TRBJ2-1; D is tentatively TRBD1 or TRBD2 (6 bases each). Germline V gives CDR1 LNHNV, CDR2 YYDKDF (reference sequence). This CDR3 has 16 residues. V was trimmed by 4 bases and J by 1 base, leaving 14 bases between them. CDR3 in amino acids: CATSKEGDFSYNEQFF. DNA of the CDR3: TGTGCCACCAGCAAAGAGGGGGACTTTTCCTACAATGAGCAGTTCTTC.

The J gene is TRBJ2-2, the V gene TRBV18, with TRBD2 matching over 9 bases. Losses at the gene ends were 4 bases for V and 2 bases for J; bases not matched to a gene: 8. CDR1 is KGHSH and CDR2 is LQKENI in the germline V gene. The CDR3 is 17 amino acids. The CDR3 DNA reads TGTGCCAGCTCACTAGCTCCGGGACTAGCAAACACCGGGGAGCTGTTTTTT. As protein: CASSLAPGLANTGELFF.

The chain carries TRBV24-1 and TRBJ2-1, with D perhaps TRBD1 (7 bases). The V end was cut by 5 bases, the J end by 5 bases, with 18 bases between. The germline CDR1 and CDR2 sequences are KGHDR and SFDVKD. The CDR3 extends over 16 amino acids. This CDR3 is CATSVTSPGGHNEQFF. DNA for the CDR3: TGTGCCACCAGTGTTACAAGTCCAGGGGGGCACAATGAGCAGTTCTTC.

The table lists this clone with a count of one. A read error may account for a junction end that differs from germline. The chain couples TRBV3-1 (or the pseudogene TRBV3-2) to TRBJ2-2, with 12 positions matching TRBD2. CDR3 length: 14 amino acids. Germline CDR1 is LGHDT and CDR2 is YNNKEL (reference sequence). CDR3 sequence: CASSQVLAGGPRDF. For the CDR3, the DNA is TGTGCCAGCAGCCAGGTCCTAGCGGGGGGGCCCCGGGATTTT.